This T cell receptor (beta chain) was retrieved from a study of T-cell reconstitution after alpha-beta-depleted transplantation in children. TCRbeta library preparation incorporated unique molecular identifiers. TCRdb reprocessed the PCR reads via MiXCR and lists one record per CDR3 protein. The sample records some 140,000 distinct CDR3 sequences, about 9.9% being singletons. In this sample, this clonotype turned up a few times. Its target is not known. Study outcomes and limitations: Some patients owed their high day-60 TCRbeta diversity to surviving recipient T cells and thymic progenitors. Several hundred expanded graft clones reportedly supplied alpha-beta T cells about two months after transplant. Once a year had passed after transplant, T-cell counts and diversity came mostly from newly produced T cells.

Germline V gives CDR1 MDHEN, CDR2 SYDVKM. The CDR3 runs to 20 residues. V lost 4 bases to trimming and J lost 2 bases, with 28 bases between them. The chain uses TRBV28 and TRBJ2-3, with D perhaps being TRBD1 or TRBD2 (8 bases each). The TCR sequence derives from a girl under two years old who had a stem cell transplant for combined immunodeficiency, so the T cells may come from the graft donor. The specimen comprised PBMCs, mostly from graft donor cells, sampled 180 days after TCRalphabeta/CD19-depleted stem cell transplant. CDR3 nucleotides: TGTGCCAGCAGTTCACGGACAGGGAGAGAGGGGCGGGGGGTCACAGATACGCAGTATTTT. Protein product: CASSSRTGREGRGVTDTQYF.